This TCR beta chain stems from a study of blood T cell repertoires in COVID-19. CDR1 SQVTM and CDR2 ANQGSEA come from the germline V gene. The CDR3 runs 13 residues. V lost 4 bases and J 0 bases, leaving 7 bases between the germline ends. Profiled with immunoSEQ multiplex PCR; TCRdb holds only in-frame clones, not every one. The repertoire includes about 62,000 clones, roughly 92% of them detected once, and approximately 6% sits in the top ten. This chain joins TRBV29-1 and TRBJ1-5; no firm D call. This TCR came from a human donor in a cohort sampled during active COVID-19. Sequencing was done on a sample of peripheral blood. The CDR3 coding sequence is TGCAGCGTTGCGGTTAATAGCAATCAGCCCCAGCATTTT. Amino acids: CSVAVNSNQPQHF.